Listed below are T cell receptor beta chains from one sample, sequenced in a study of cytotoxic CD8 clonotypes in ibrutinib-treated CLL. This table comes from immunoSEQ multiplex PCR, and its TCRdb copy is limited to in-frame clones, with some not included. The profile shows hundreds of thousands of clones, over 55% of them singletons. Sequencing used PBMCs, obtained after 36 months of ibrutinib treatment. These receptors originate from a human donor with chronic lymphocytic leukemia. CDR3s include the opening cysteine and the closing phenylalanine or tryptophan. The order of the fields is J gene, V gene, CDR3 protein.

j_gene: TRBJ1-2
v_gene: TRBV6-5
CDR3aa: CASSTWTGPNYGYTF

j_gene: TRBJ2-2
v_gene: TRBV6-4
CDR3aa: CASRETVVSGELFF

j_gene: TRBJ2-1
v_gene: TRBV4-1
CDR3aa: CASSQDPGQPLRFRPFF

j_gene: TRBJ2-2
v_gene: TRBV5-1
CDR3aa: CASRPGQGNTGELFF

j_gene: TRBJ2-3
v_gene: TRBV9
CDR3aa: CASSILQLADTQYF

j_gene: TRBJ2-3
v_gene: TRBV7-8
CDR3aa: CASSLDRSTDTQYF

j_gene: TRBJ1-2
v_gene: TRBV11-2
CDR3aa: CASSPGTANYGYTF

j_gene: TRBJ2-1
v_gene: TRBV29-1
CDR3aa: CSALGLAGYNEQFF

j_gene: TRBJ2-3
v_gene: TRBV28
CDR3aa: CASSLPGTDTQYF

j_gene: TRBJ2-3
v_gene: TRBV11-2
CDR3aa: CASSLVRTSGSAQYF